Below are 3 T cell receptor beta chains sequenced from a single sample in a study of blood T cell repertoires in COVID-19. Repertoires were generated with immunoSEQ multiplex PCR, while TCRdb's copy carries only in-frame clones and drops some. The sample has approximately 100,000 clones; roughly 91% are singletons. The material sequenced was peripheral blood. These receptors were collected from a human donor in a cohort sampled during active COVID-19.

The gene calls are TRBV4-3 and TRBJ2-3; TRBD1 aligns across 9 bases. The CDR3 is made up of 17 amino acids. V lost 4 bases, J lost 6 bases, and 14 bases stayed unmatched. Germline V CDR1 and CDR2: LGHNA, YSLEER. The CDR3 DNA is TGCGCCAGCAGCCGAAGACCCCGGGACAGGGTTTCGGATACGCAGTATTTT. Translated, it gives CASSRRPRDRVSDTQYF.

The J gene is TRBJ2-3, the V gene TRBV7-9, with 7 bases that match TRBD1. The CDR3 spans 14 residues. Germline V gene sequence: CDR1 SEHNR, CDR2 FQNEAQ (reference sequence). V gave up 5 bases and J gave up 2 bases; unmatched junction bases: 4. The CDR3 protein is CASSLGTATDTQYF. The CDR3 DNA sequence: TGTGCCAGCAGCCTTGGGACAGCCACAGATACGCAGTATTTT.

This rearrangement joins TRBV7-2 to TRBJ2-1, with D maybe TRBD2 (7 bases). V was trimmed by 2 bases and J by 4 bases, leaving 18 bases between them. The CDR3 spans 17 residues. Germline V gene sequence: CDR1 SGHTA, CDR2 FQGNSA. CDR3 protein: CASSLRGGESLYNEQFF. In DNA form, the CDR3 reads TGTGCCAGCAGCTTACGAGGGGGGGAGTCCTTGTACAATGAGCAGTTCTTC.